This T cell receptor beta chain was recorded in a study of T cell changes during pregnancy in multiple sclerosis. Measured with immunoSEQ multiplex PCR; TCRdb has only the in-frame clones, and not every one. The sample comprises 60,000 to 90,000 clones, about 89% of which are singletons, and approximately 2% rests with the top ten. CDR3 length equals 13 residues. Germline values: CDR1 KGHSH, CDR2 LQKENI. V dropped 2 bases and J dropped 3 bases, with 8 bases sitting between them. V is TRBV18 and J is TRBJ2-7, with a weak D call TRBD2 (6 bases). Sequenced here: peripheral blood, sampled before pregnancy. This clonotype was obtained from a female donor with multiple sclerosis, enrolled in a pregnancy study. CDR3 sequence: CASSPGRGYEQYF. The CDR3 region has the DNA TGTGCCAGCTCACCAGGGCGGGGCTACGAGCAGTACTTC.